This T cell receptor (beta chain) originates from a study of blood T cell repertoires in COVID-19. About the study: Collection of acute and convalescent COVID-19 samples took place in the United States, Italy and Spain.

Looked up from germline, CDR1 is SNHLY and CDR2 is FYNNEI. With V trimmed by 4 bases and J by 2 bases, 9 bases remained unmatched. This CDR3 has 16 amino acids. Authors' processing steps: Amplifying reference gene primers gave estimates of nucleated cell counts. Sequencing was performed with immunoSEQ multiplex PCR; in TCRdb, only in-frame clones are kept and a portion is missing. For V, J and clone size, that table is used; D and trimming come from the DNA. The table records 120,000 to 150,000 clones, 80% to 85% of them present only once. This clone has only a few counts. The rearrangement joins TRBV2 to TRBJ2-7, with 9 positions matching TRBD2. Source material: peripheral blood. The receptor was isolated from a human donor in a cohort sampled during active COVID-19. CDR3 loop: CASSAGLAGPTYEQYF. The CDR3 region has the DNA TGTGCCAGCAGTGCAGGGCTAGCGGGGCCCACCTACGAGCAGTACTTC.